This T cell receptor (beta chain) was observed in a study of T cell changes during pregnancy in multiple sclerosis. Sequencing was performed with immunoSEQ multiplex PCR; in TCRdb, only in-frame clones are kept and a portion is missing. The table lists 65,000 to 75,000 clones, about 93% of them singletons. Trimming shortened V by 5 bases and J by 0 bases, and 8 bases separated the two germline ends. Per the germline V gene, CDR1 is SGHTA and CDR2 is FQGNSA. The CDR3 consists of 15 residues. This receptor was taken from a female donor in good health, enrolled as a control in a pregnancy study. This chain uses TRBV7-2 with TRBJ1-6; D is uncertain. The material sequenced was peripheral blood, taken in the third trimester of pregnancy. CDR3 DNA: TGTGCCAGCAGCGAAGGGAGCTCCTATAATTCACCCCTCCACTTT. It specifies CASSEGSSYNSPLHF.